This TCR beta chain was sequenced for a study of Ad26.COV2.S vaccination and SARS-CoV-2 variants. At the level of the study: Ad26.COV2.S arm of COV1001 included the donor.

Unmatched junction bases numbered 7, after V lost 4 bases and J lost 3 bases. The length of the CDR3 is 17 residues. CDR1 and CDR2 (germline): LGHNA, YNFKEQ. Indicated treatment: some 20 received Ad26.COV2.S at low or high dose, single or two shots; five or six received placebo; per-sample allocation not given. At day 63 after the first vaccine or placebo injection, samples were drawn. A Boston adult aged 18-55 years was the donor. Measured with immunoSEQ multiplex PCR; TCRdb has only the in-frame clones, and not every one. The sample records around 340,000 clones, 88% being singletons. This clone was found once. Its cognate antigen is unknown. Points from the study as a whole: Overall T cell responses may have been underestimated by the analyses of TCR breadth and depth.

Specimen: peripheral blood, collected in a trial of Ad26.COV2.S vaccine versus placebo. This clonotype originated in a person between 18 and 59 years old who received the Ad26.COV2.S COVID-19 vaccine or a placebo. The chain links TRBV4-2 to TRBJ2-7; 15 bases line up with TRBD2. CDR3 loop: CASSPEGLAGGYYEQYF. For the CDR3, the DNA is TGTGCCAGCAGCCCAGAGGGACTAGCGGGAGGTTACTACGAGCAGTACTTC.